The 26 T cell receptor beta chains in this list originate from one sample, sequenced in a study of cytomegalovirus exposure and HLA in healthy donors. The method was immunoSEQ multiplex PCR; TCRdb's version includes in-frame clones alone and lacks a portion of them. Seen here are over 150,000 clones, 86% observed once, and the top ten hold 4.5% to 7%. The sample consisted of PBMCs. These receptor sequences come from a woman under 40 in good health and CMV-seronegative.

This chain connects TRBV11-2 to TRBJ2-7; TRBD2 is a possible D gene (5 bases). CDR1 and CDR2 from the germline V gene are SGHAT and FQNNGV. The CDR3 consists of 13 residues. Trimming removed 5 bases at V and 3 bases at J, with 11 bases between. This chain's CDR3 is CASSRGSYYEQYF. In DNA form, the CDR3 reads TGTGCCAGCAGCCGGGGTAGCTACTACGAGCAGTACTTC.

V is TRBV11-2 and J is TRBJ1-2; no clear D. The CDR3 extends over 13 amino acids. Looked up from germline, CDR1 is SGHAT and CDR2 is FQNNGV. Trimming pared 5 bases from V and 5 bases from J, leaving 12 bases between. The chain's CDR3 is CASSPSASYGYTF. The DNA for the CDR3 is TGTGCCAGCAGCCCCTCGGCGTCGTATGGCTACACCTTC. The variable domain in full, completed from reference TRBV11-2 and TRBJ1-2, reads EAGVAQSPRYKIIEKRQSVAFWCNPISGHATLYWYQQILGQGPKLLIQFQNNGVVDDSQLPKDRFSAERLKGVDSTLKIQPAKLEDSAVYLCASSPSASYGYTFGSGTRLTVV.

This chain connects TRBV10-3 to TRBJ1-1, with a weak D call TRBD1 (5 bases). This CDR3 spans 13 amino acids. Germline V CDR1 and CDR2: ENHRY, SYGVKD. Deletions cut 10 bases from V and 1 base from J, with 13 bases between. CDR3 sequence: CASAGTENTEAFF. Written as DNA, the CDR3 is TGTGCCAGTGCCGGGACGGAGAACACTGAAGCTTTCTTT.

The chain combines TRBV27 with TRBJ2-2; tentative D call: TRBD2 (5 bases). Germline V gene data show CDR1 as MNHEY and CDR2 as SMNVEV (reference sequence). The CDR3 is 13 residues long. V was clipped by 3 bases and J by 6 bases, with 8 bases between them. CDR3 sequence (DNA): TGTGCCAGCAGTTTTACGGGGTCCGGGGAGCTGTTTTTT. It is translated as CASSFTGSGELFF.

J is TRBJ1-1 and V is TRBV10-3; D call uncertain. CDR3 length: 15 amino acids. V lost 6 bases to trimming and J lost 0 bases, with 14 bases between them. Germline loops: CDR1 ENHRY, CDR2 SYGVKD. CDR3 sequence reads: CAIRMGRYMNTEAFF. The CDR3 DNA reads TGTGCCATCAGGATGGGGAGGTATATGAACACTGAAGCTTTCTTT.

The chain joins TRBV7-9 to TRBJ1-1, with D maybe TRBD1 (5 bases). This CDR3 region has 16 residues. V was clipped by 3 bases and J by 4 bases, with 18 bases between them. Germline V gives CDR1 SEHNR, CDR2 FQNEAQ (reference sequence). The CDR3 DNA is TGTGCCAGCAGCTTGGGACCGGCTCCTAGCGGCACTGAAGCTTTCTTT. Amino acid sequence: CASSLGPAPSGTEAFF.

CDR3 nucleotide sequence: TGTGCCTGGAGTTCGGGACTAGGGTACGAGCAGTACTTC. As protein: CAWSSGLGYEQYF. V is TRBV30 and J is TRBJ2-7, with 8 bases identical to TRBD2. Germline CDR1 reads GTSNPN; CDR2 reads SVGIG (reference sequence). The CDR3 has 13 amino acids. V lost 2 bases to trimming and J lost 4 bases; unmatched junction nucleotides: 4. Variable domain in full (rest from reference TRBV30 and TRBJ2-7): SQTIHQWPATLVQPVGSPLSLECTVEGTSNPNLYWYRQAAGRGLQLLFYSVGIGQISSEVPQNLSASRPQDRQFILSSKKLLLSDSGFYLCAWSSGLGYEQYFGPGTRLTVT.

This chain links TRBV5-5 with TRBJ2-7; D is ambiguous. With 0 bases removed from V and 2 bases from J, the gap between germline ends came to 12 bases. CDR3 size: 15 residues. Germline loops: CDR1 SGHKS, CDR2 YYEKEE (reference sequence). The CDR3 nucleotides read TGTGCCAGCAGCTTGGCGTCGCGGTCCGCCTACGAGCAGTACTTC. This encodes CASSLASRSAYEQYF.

This chain links TRBV7-9 with TRBJ2-5; TRBD1 might be the D (5 bases). The CDR3 is 11 amino acids. Deletions cut 11 bases from V and 4 bases from J, with 11 bases between. Germline-derived CDR1 and CDR2 are SEHNR and FQNEAQ (reference sequence). The CDR3 DNA reads TGTGCCGCAAGCGACAGAGAGACCCAGTACTTC. Its protein product is CAASDRETQYF. Full variable domain (missing parts from reference TRBV7-9 and TRBJ2-5): DTGVSQNPRHKITKRGQNVTFRCDPISEHNRLYWYRQTLGQGPEFLTYFQNEAQLEKSRLLSDRFSAERPKGSFSTLEIQRTEQGDSAMYLCAASDRETQYFGPGTRLLVL.

This clone was observed a handful of times. The chain carries TRBV7-8 and TRBJ1-1; D not certain. Looked up from germline, CDR1 is SGHVS and CDR2 is FQNEAQ. The CDR3 consists of 14 residues. Between the trimmed V and J ends, which lost 5 bases and 1 base, there was a span of 11 bases. This CDR3 is CASSLGSANTEAFF. CDR3 in DNA: TGTGCCAGCAGCCTGGGGTCTGCGAACACTGAAGCTTTCTTT.

Only one count was recorded for this clone. The chain carries TRBV5-1 and TRBJ1-2; perhaps TRBD1 as D (5 bases). Germline V gene sequence: CDR1 SGHRS, CDR2 YFSETQ. This CDR3 has 14 residues. Trimming left V 0 bases short and J 7 bases short, with 13 bases between. As DNA, the CDR3 is TGCGCCAGCAGCTTGGGGCAGGGTCTCGGTGGCTACACCTTC. This translates into CASSLGQGLGGYTF.

This clone has a single count. This chain links TRBV5-1 with TRBJ2-3; D is uncertain. Germline V CDR1 and CDR2: SGHRS, YFSETQ. This CDR3 spans 14 amino acids. Trimming cost V 10 bases and J 2 bases, with 17 bases left between them. The CDR3 sequence is CASSEGSFTDTQYF. The CDR3 nucleotides read TGCGCCTCCAGCGAAGGTTCTTTCACAGATACGCAGTATTTT.

The sample holds one count of this clone. V and J are TRBV28 and TRBJ1-1; D ambiguous. V lost 9 bases to trimming and J lost 1 base, with 6 bases between them. The CDR3 is 11 residues long. Germline CDR1 reads MDHEN; CDR2 reads SYDVKM. For the CDR3, the DNA is TGTGCCAGTGAGAAGAACACTGAAGCTTTCTTT. Its translation is CASEKNTEAFF.

This clone was observed a few times. V and J are TRBV2 and TRBJ2-7; weak D call: TRBD1 (6 bases). V lost 6 bases to trimming and J lost 2 bases, with 14 bases between them. The germline V gene encodes CDR1 SNHLY and CDR2 FYNNEI. The CDR3 length is 14 residues. The CDR3 bases are TGTGCCAGCAGGCTCCGGGACAAAGCCTACGAGCAGTACTTC. It is translated as CASRLRDKAYEQYF.

This sequence joins TRBV30 and TRBJ1-3; no clear D. CDR3 length: 19 residues. Germline CDR1 reads GTSNPN; CDR2 reads SVGIG (reference sequence). Trimming took 0 bases from V and 0 from J, leaving 21 bases between them. The DNA of the CDR3 is TGTGCCTGGAGTGTTATAGGAGCCCTCACTCAAAGCTCTGGAAACACCATATATTTT. Translated, it gives CAWSVIGALTQSSGNTIYF.

The sample holds one count of this clone. The chain has TRBV2 and TRBJ2-7; D is unresolved. Trimming cost V 7 bases and J 10 bases, with 20 bases left between them. The CDR3 loop spans 13 amino acids. The germline gives CDR1 SNHLY, CDR2 FYNNEI. The CDR3 bases are TGTGCCAGCACCTGGACGACTGACGGCGAACAGTACTTC. It codes for CASTWTTDGEQYF.

The chain is built from TRBV2 and TRBJ1-6; D gene ambiguous. The ends were cut back, 4 bases at V and 7 bases at J, with 8 bases in the middle. The CDR3 runs 13 residues. Looked up from germline, CDR1 is SNHLY and CDR2 is FYNNEI. The CDR3 here is CASSVTENSPLHF. CDR3 coding DNA: TGTGCCAGCAGTGTGACGGAGAATTCACCCCTCCACTTT.

The V and J genes are TRBV11-2 and TRBJ2-1; D is unclear. The V gene's germline CDR1 is SGHAT and CDR2 FQNNGV. Trimming removed 5 bases from V and 8 bases from J, with 7 bases in between. This CDR3 has 11 amino acids. The CDR3 sequence is CASSAVDEQFF. The CDR3 DNA is TGTGCCAGCAGCGCAGTGGATGAGCAGTTCTTC.

This clone showed up just a few times. This chain uses TRBV6-1 with TRBJ1-5; D is undetermined. Trimming removed 6 bases from V and 3 bases from J, with 15 bases in between. In germline, CDR1 is MNHNS, CDR2 SASEGT. This CDR3 contains 15 residues. The CDR3 loop is CASRVSGKVNQPQHF. The CDR3 DNA follows: TGTGCCAGCAGAGTTTCAGGAAAAGTCAATCAGCCCCAGCATTTT.

This chain connects TRBV2 to TRBJ1-3; D not resolved. The V and J ends lost 6 bases and 0 bases respectively, with 12 bases between them. The CDR3 runs to 15 residues. Germline V lookup: CDR1 SNHLY, CDR2 FYNNEI. CDR3 in amino acids: CASRAETFSGNTIYF. For the CDR3, the DNA is TGTGCCAGCAGGGCAGAGACTTTCTCTGGAAACACCATATATTTT. The full variable domain, with the rest looked up from reference TRBV2 and TRBJ1-3, is EPEVTQTPSHQVTQMGQEVILRCVPISNHLYFYWYRQILGQKVEFLVSFYNNEISEKSEIFDDQFSVERPDGSNFTLKIRSTKLEDSAMYFCASRAETFSGNTIYFGEGSWLTVV.

The chain recombines TRBV13 with TRBJ1-1; 9 bases line up with TRBD1. Germline V gene lookup returns CDR1 PRHDT and CDR2 FYEKMQ (reference sequence). V dropped 1 base and J dropped 10; count of bases not matched to a gene: 7. This CDR3 comprises 14 residues. CDR3 sequence reads: CASSLVGGQGVAFF. The CDR3 nucleotides are TGTGCCAGCAGCTTAGTCGGGGGACAGGGTGTAGCTTTCTTT.

The chain is built from TRBV4-3 and TRBJ1-2; D is undetermined. V was cut by 0 bases and J by 8 bases, with 16 bases left in between. This CDR3 is built from 15 residues. Germline lookup yields CDR1 LGHNA and CDR2 YSLEER. The DNA of the CDR3 is TGCGCCAGCAGCCAAGATGAGGGTAGAGGGAGCGGCTACACCTTC. Protein product: CASSQDEGRGSGYTF.

The rearrangement uses TRBV27 and TRBJ2-3; D call uncertain. V lost 5 bases, J lost 2 bases, and 17 bases lay in between. Germline V gene lookup returns CDR1 MNHEY and CDR2 SMNVEV (reference sequence). The CDR3 extends over 16 amino acids. CDR3 DNA sequence: TGTGCCAGCAGTCCCCTAGGGAACCTAAACACAGATACGCAGTATTTT. Translating it yields CASSPLGNLNTDTQYF.

The chain joins TRBV4-3 to TRBJ2-2; D call uncertain. Trimming shortened V by 7 bases and J by 3 bases, and 12 bases separated the two germline ends. The CDR3 is 14 residues long. Germline CDR1 is LGHNA and CDR2 is YSLEER. The CDR3 region has the DNA TGCGCCAGCATGCGTTTGGGCGACACCGGGGAGCTGTTTTTT. Its protein product is CASMRLGDTGELFF.

In this sample, this clone turned up a few times. The chain carries TRBV7-9 and TRBJ1-6; D might be TRBD1 (6 bases). The ends were cut back, 4 bases at V and 5 bases at J, with 12 bases in the middle. This CDR3 has 15 amino acids. Germline V lookup: CDR1 SEHNR, CDR2 FQNEAQ (reference sequence). The CDR3 loop reads CASSSAGANNSPLHF. CDR3 coding DNA: TGTGCCAGCAGCTCCGCAGGGGCGAATAATTCACCCCTCCACTTT.

V is TRBV7-8 and J is TRBJ2-1; TRBD2 matches at 13 bases. The CDR3 is made up of 13 amino acids. Germline CDR1 and CDR2: SGHVS and FQNEAQ. Unmatched junction bases numbered 5, after V lost 4 bases and J lost 14 bases. The CDR3 region is CASSYGTSGVEFF. CDR3 nucleotides: TGTGCCAGCAGCTACGGGACTAGCGGGGTGGAGTTCTTC. Full variable domain (outside the CDR3, taken from reference TRBV7-8 and TRBJ2-1): GAGVSQSPRYKVAKRGQDVALRCDPISGHVSLFWYQQALGQGPEFLTYFQNEAQLDKSGLPSDRFFAERPEGSVSTLKIQRTQQEDSAVYLCASSYGTSGVEFFGPGTRLTVL.